In this sample, the clone carrying this T cell receptor beta chain turned up many times. The antigen remains undetermined. Germline CDR1 is SNHLY and CDR2 is FYNNEI. The CDR3 totals 15 residues. V lost 6 bases and J lost 0, with 12 bases in between. As to time point: sample taken at primary tumor resection. Unsorted tumor, nontumor lung tissue or cryopreserved PBMC supplied the whole RNA. These data are taken from a study of spatial heterogeneity in lung cancer. Study overall: Each time, sequencing found more beta-chain sequences than alpha-chain sequences. General study findings and limits: Counts of expanded alpha and beta TCRs within tumors tracked the tumor nonsynonymous mutation count. Approximate estimated coverage of tumor T cells amounted to about 7% for alpha and approximately 13% for beta chains.

Every TCR cDNA molecule bore its own unique molecular identifier. TCRdb reprocessed the 5' RACE reads with MiXCR, giving one entry per CDR3 protein. The data hold 5,500 to 7,500 distinct CDR3 sequences, with around 12% observed a single time. The sample in question was lung tumor tissue, obtained at surgery. J is TRBJ2-1 and V is TRBV2; weak D call: TRBD2 (5 bases). The sequence was collected from a male donor with early-stage non-small cell lung cancer. The CDR3, as DNA: TGTGCCAGCAGCGCAGCCCGGGGCTCCTACAATGAGCAGTTCTTC. Translation gives CASSAARGSYNEQFF.